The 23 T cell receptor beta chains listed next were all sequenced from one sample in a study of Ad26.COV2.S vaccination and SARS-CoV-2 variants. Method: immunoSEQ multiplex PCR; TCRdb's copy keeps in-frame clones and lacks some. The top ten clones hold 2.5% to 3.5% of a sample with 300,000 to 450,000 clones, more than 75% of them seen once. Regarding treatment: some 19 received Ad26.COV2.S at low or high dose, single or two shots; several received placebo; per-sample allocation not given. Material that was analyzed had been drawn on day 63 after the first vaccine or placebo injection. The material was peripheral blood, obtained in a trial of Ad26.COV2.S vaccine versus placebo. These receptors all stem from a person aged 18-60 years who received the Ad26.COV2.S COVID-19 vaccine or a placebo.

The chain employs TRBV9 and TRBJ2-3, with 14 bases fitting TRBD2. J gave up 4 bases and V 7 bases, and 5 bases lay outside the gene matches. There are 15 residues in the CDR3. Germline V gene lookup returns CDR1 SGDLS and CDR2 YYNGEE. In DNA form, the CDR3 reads TGTGCCAGCGGACTAGCGGGGGGTTGGCCAGATACGCAGTATTTT. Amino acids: CASGLAGGWPDTQYF.

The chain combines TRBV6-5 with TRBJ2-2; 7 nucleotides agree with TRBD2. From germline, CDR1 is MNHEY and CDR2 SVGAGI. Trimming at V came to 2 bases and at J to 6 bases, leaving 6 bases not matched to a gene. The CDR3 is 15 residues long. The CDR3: CASSYRTRVAGELFF. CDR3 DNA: TGTGCCAGCAGTTACAGGACTAGGGTGGCCGGGGAGCTGTTTTTT.

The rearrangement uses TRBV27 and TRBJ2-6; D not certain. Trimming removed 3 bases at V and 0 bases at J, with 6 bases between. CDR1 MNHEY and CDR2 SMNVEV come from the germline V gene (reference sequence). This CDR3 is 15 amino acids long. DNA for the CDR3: TGTGCCAGCAGTTTTGGCCACTCTGGGGCCAACGTCCTGACTTTC. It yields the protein CASSFGHSGANVLTF.

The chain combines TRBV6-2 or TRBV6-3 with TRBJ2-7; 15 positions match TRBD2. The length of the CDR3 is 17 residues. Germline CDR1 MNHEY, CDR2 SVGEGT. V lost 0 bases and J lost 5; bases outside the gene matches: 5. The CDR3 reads CASSYSGTSGRPHEQYF. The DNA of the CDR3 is TGTGCCAGCAGTTACTCGGGGACTAGCGGGAGGCCCCACGAGCAGTACTTC.

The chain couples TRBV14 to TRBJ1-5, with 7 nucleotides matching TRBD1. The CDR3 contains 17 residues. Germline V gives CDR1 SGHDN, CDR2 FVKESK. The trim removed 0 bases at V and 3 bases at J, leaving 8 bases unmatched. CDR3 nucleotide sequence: TGTGCCAGCAGCCAAGAACCCATCGACAGGGCCAATCAGCCCCAGCATTTT. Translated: CASSQEPIDRANQPQHF.

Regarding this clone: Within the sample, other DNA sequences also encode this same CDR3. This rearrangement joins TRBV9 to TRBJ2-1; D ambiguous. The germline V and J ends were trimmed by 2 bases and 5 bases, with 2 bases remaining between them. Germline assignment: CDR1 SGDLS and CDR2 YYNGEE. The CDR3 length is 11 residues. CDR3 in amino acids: CASSVNNEQFF. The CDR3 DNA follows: TGTGCCAGCAGCGTGAACAATGAGCAGTTCTTC. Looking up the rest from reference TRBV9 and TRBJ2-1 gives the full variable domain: DSGVTQTPKHLITATGQRVTLRCSPRSGDLSVYWYQQSLDQGLQFLIQYYNGEERAKGNILERFSAQQFPDLHSELNLSSLELGDSALYFCASSVNNEQFFGPGTRLTVL.

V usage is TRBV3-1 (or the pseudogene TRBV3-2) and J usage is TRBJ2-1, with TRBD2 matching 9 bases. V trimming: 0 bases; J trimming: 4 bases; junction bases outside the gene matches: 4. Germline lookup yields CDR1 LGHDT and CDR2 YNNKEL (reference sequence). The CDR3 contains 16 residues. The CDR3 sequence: CASSQDFAGGYNEQFF. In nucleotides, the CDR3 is TGTGCCAGCAGCCAAGATTTTGCGGGGGGGTACAATGAGCAGTTCTTC.

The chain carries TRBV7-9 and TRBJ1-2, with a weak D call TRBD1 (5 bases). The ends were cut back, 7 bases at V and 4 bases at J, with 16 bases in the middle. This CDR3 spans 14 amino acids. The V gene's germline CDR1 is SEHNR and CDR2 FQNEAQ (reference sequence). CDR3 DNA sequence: TGTGCCAGCACCCGGTTAGGGGAAATCTATGGCTACACCTTC. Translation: CASTRLGEIYGYTF.

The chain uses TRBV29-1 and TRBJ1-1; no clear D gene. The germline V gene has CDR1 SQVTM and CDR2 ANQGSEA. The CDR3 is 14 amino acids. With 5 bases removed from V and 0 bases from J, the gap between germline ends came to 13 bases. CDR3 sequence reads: CSVRAAAMNTEAFF. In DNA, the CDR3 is TGCAGCGTTCGGGCGGCGGCTATGAACACTGAAGCTTTCTTT.

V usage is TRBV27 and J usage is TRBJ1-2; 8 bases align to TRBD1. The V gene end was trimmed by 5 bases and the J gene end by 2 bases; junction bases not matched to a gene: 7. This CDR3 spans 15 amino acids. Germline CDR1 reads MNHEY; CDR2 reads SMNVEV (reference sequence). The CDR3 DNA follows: TGTGCCAGCAGTCCCCCATGGACAGGGAACTATGGCTACACCTTC. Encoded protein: CASSPPWTGNYGYTF.

The CDR3 loop is CASSRHFLDTQYF. CDR3 bases: TGTGCCAGCAGCCGGCACTTTCTCGATACGCAGTATTTT. V usage is TRBV4-2 and J usage is TRBJ2-3; D uncertain. The CDR3 totals 13 residues. Trimming shortened V by 4 bases and J by 6 bases, and 11 bases separated the two germline ends. CDR1 LGHNA and CDR2 YNFKEQ come from the germline V gene.

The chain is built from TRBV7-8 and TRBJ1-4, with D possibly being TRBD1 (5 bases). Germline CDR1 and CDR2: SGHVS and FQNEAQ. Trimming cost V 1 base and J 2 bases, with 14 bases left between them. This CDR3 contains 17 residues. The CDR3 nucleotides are TGTGCCAGCAGCTTAGACGGGGGTACAACTACTAATGAAAAACTGTTTTTT. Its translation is CASSLDGGTTTNEKLFF.

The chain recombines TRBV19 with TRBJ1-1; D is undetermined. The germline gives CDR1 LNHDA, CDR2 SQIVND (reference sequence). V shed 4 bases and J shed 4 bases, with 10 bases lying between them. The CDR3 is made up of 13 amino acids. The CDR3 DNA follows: TGTGCCAGTAGTAATAGGGTAACCACTGAAGCTTTCTTT. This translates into CASSNRVTTEAFF. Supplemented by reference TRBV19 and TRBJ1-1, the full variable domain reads DGGITQSPKYLFRKEGQNVTLSCEQNLNHDAMYWYRQDPGQGLRLIYYSQIVNDFQKGDIAEGYSVSREKKESFPLTVTSAQKNPTAFYLCASSNRVTTEAFFGQGTRLTVV.

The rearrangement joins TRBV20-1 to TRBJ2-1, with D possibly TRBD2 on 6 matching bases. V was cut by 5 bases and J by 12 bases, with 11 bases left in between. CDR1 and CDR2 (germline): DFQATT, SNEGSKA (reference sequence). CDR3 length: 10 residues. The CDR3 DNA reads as TGCAGTGCTGGGGACTCTGGGCAGTTCTTC. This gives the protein CSAGDSGQFF.

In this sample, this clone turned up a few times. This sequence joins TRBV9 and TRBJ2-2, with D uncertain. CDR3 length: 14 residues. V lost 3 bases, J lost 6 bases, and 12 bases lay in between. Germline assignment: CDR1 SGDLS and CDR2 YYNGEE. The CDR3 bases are TGTGCCAGCAGCGCCCCTTACCCACCCGGGGAGCTGTTTTTT. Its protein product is CASSAPYPPGELFF.

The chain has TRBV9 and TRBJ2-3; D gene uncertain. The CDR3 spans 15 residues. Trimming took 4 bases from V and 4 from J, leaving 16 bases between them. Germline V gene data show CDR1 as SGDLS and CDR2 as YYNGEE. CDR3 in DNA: TGTGCCAGCAGCTTTAGTCGAGGTGCGGCAGATACGCAGTATTTT. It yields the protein CASSFSRGAADTQYF.

The CDR3 DNA follows: TGTGCCAGCAGTTTATACACGAACCCCCCCCGGGATACGCAGTATTTT. Translating gives CASSLYTNPPRDTQYF. This chain connects TRBV28 to TRBJ2-3, with D uncertain. Germline V CDR1 and CDR2: MDHEN, SYDVKM. The CDR3 extends over 16 amino acids. V was shortened by 1 base and J by 6 bases, with 17 bases between the two germline ends.

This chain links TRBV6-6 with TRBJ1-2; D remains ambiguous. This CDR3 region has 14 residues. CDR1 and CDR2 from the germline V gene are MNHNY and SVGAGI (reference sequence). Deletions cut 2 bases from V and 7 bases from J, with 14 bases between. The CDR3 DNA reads TGTGCCAGCAGTTACGGAGTCCCCGCCGGTGGCTACACCTTC. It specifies CASSYGVPAGGYTF.

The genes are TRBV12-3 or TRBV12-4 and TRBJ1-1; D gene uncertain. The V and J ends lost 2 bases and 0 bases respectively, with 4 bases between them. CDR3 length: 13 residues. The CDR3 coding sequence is TGTGCCAGCAGTTTAATGGTGAACACTGAAGCTTTCTTT. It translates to CASSLMVNTEAFF.

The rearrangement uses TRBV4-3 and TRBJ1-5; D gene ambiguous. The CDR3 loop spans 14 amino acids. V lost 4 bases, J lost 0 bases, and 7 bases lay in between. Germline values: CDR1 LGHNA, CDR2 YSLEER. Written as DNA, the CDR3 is TGCGCCAGCAGCCGAATGGGTAGCAATCAGCCCCAGCATTTT. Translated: CASSRMGSNQPQHF.

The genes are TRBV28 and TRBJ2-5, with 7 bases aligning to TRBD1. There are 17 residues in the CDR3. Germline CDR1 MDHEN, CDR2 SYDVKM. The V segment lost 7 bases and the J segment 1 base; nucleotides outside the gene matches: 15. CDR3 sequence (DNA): TGTGCCAGCACCCCACTCGGGCTACAGGGGCTCCAAGAGACCCAGTACTTC. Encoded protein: CASTPLGLQGLQETQYF. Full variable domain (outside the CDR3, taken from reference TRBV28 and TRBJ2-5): DVKVTQSSRYLVKRTGEKVFLECVQDMDHENMFWYRQDPGLGLRLIYFSYDVKMKEKGDIPEGYSVSREKKERFSLILESASTNQTSMYLCASTPLGLQGLQETQYFGPGTRLLVL.

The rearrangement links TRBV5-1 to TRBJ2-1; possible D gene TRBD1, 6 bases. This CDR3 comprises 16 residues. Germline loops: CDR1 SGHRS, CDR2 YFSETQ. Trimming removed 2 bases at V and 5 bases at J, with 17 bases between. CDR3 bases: TGCGCCAGCAGCTTTTCACAGGGCCATCAAAACAATGAGCAGTTCTTC. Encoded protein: CASSFSQGHQNNEQFF.

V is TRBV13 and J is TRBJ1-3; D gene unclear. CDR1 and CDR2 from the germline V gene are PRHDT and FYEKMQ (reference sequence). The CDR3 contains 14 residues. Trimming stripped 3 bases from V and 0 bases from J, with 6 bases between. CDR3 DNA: TGTGCCAGCAGCTTCCCCACCTCTGGAAACACCATATATTTT. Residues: CASSFPTSGNTIYF.